These 10 T cell receptor beta chains originate from one sample sequenced in a study of T-cell memory formation after mild COVID-19. TCRdb re-analysed the 5' RACE reads in MiXCR, keeping a single row per CDR3 protein. The sample holds about 170,000 distinct CDR3 sequences; about an eighth are singletons and the top ten take approximately 3.5%. The sequencing input was PBMCs or a T cell subset sorted from them (not recorded which). These receptors were collected from a man aged 18 to 35 who had mild COVID-19 (a few samples of this study predate the infection). Cell type and time point are not known.

At least ten counts were recorded for this clonotype. The V call is TRBV7-2, the J call TRBJ2-1; 7 nucleotides align to TRBD1. V was pared by 0 bases and J by 3 bases, with 5 bases of the junction left unmatched. Looked up from germline, CDR1 is SGHTA and CDR2 is FQGNSA. The CDR3 contains 16 residues. The CDR3 is CASSLAMAGGYNEQFF. CDR3 DNA: TGTGCCAGCAGCTTAGCGATGGCAGGGGGCTACAATGAGCAGTTCTTC.

This clonotype was found a few times. J is TRBJ1-2 and V is TRBV4-1; D might be TRBD1 (5 bases). The CDR3 has 15 amino acids. Trimming pared 2 bases from V and 2 bases from J, leaving 12 bases between. CDR1 and CDR2 (germline): MGHRA, YSYEKL. In DNA form, the CDR3 reads TGCGCCAGCAGCCAATTCCGGGACGGGAACTATGGCTACACCTTC. Translated, it gives CASSQFRDGNYGYTF.

The rearrangement joins TRBV7-2 to TRBJ2-2, with TRBD2 identical over 13 bases. In germline, CDR1 is SGHTA, CDR2 FQGNSA. J lost 7 bases, V lost 7 bases, and 6 bases had no gene match. The CDR3 totals 15 residues. The CDR3 here is CASTGTSGAGGELFF. The CDR3 DNA sequence: TGTGCCAGCACTGGGACTAGCGGGGCAGGCGGGGAGCTGTTTTTT.

In this sample, this clonotype turned up once. This chain joins TRBV6-5 and TRBJ1-2, with D possibly TRBD1 on 5 matching bases. V lost 6 bases to trimming and J lost 4 bases, with 12 bases between them. Germline V gives CDR1 MNHEY, CDR2 SVGAGI. This CDR3 contains 13 residues. The CDR3 region has the DNA TGTGCCAGCAGATTGGGACGGATCTATGGCTACACCTTC. This gives the protein CASRLGRIYGYTF.

Many counts were recorded for this clonotype. The chain couples TRBV6-5 to TRBJ2-5, with 8 positions matching TRBD2. V lost 9 bases, J lost 1 base, and 7 bases stayed unmatched. This CDR3 is built from 14 residues. Germline loops: CDR1 MNHEY, CDR2 SVGAGI. CDR3 bases: TGTGCCAGTCATTCGGCGGGGGGCCAAGAGACCCAGTACTTC. Amino acids: CASHSAGGQETQYF.

The sample holds a few counts of this clonotype. The CDR3 bases are TGTGCCACCAGCGGTGACAGGGGGCGAAGTGAAAAACTGTTTTTT. Translated, it gives CATSGDRGRSEKLFF. The chain joins TRBV15 to TRBJ1-4; 10 bases are shared with TRBD1. The CDR3 contains 15 residues. CDR1 is LNHNV and CDR2 is YYDKDF in the germline V gene (reference sequence). J gave up 7 bases and V 5 bases, and 7 bases lay outside the gene matches. The complete variable domain, with remaining parts taken from reference TRBV15 and TRBJ1-4, reads DAMVIQNPRYQVTQFGKPVTLSCSQTLNHNVMYWYQQKSSQAPKLLFHYYDKDFNNEADTPDNFQSRRPNTSFCFLDIRSPGLGDTAMYLCATSGDRGRSEKLFFGSGTQLSVL.

This clonotype occurred many times. This chain joins TRBV7-9 and TRBJ2-3; D call uncertain. Trimming stripped 2 bases from V and 2 bases from J, with 8 bases between. This CDR3 has 14 amino acids. Germline-derived CDR1 and CDR2 are SEHNR and FQNEAQ (reference sequence). The CDR3: CASSLSATTDTQYF. CDR3 nucleotide sequence: TGTGCCAGCAGCTTAAGCGCGACCACAGATACGCAGTATTTT.

Ten or more counts support this clonotype. The chain couples TRBV6-2 or TRBV6-3 to TRBJ2-5; D possibly matches TRBD1 or TRBD2 (5 bases each). The ends were cut back, 5 bases at V and 1 base at J, with 8 bases in the middle. The length of the CDR3 is 13 residues. Germline CDR1 MNHEY, CDR2 SVGEGT. In nucleotides, the CDR3 is TGTGCCAGCAGTGACGGGGCCCAAGAGACCCAGTACTTC. Its protein is CASSDGAQETQYF.

J is TRBJ1-6 and V is TRBV6-6, with a tentative D call TRBD1 (6 bases). Germline loops: CDR1 MNHNY, CDR2 SVGAGI (reference sequence). CDR3 length: 17 residues. Trimming left V 2 bases short and J 10 bases short, with 21 bases between. As DNA, the CDR3 is TGTGCCAGCAGTTACAGGGATGGGGGCGCGTTTAACTCACCCCTCCACTTT. Its translation: CASSYRDGGAFNSPLHF.

This rearrangement joins TRBV12-3 or TRBV12-4 to TRBJ1-5; D call uncertain. The CDR3 loop spans 14 amino acids. Trimming pared 5 bases from V and 1 base from J, leaving 9 bases between. The CDR3 sequence is CASSAIDSNQPQHF. In nucleotides, the CDR3 is TGTGCCAGCAGTGCGATAGACAGCAATCAGCCCCAGCATTTT.